Following are 9 T cell receptor beta chains from one sample sequenced in a study of blood T cells in healthy people across ages. The use of a sample-barcoded 5' primer and a J-beta primer mix characterized a second PCR of roughly 6 to 11 cycles. TCRdb reprocessed the 5' RACE reads with MiXCR, giving one entry per CDR3 protein. The table lists some 1.6 million distinct CDR3 sequences, around 35% of them singletons. The source material was blood. The receptors shown here come from a woman aged 25 to 39 in good health.

This clonotype has just a few counts. The chain carries TRBV6-5 and TRBJ2-5; a possible D gene is TRBD2 (7 bases). The length of the CDR3 is 13 residues. V lost 6 bases, J lost 5 bases, and 13 bases lay in between. Germline-derived CDR1 and CDR2 are MNHEY and SVGAGI. In DNA, the CDR3 is TGTGCCAGCAGGAGGGGGAGGGGGGAGACCCAGTACTTC. Protein product: CASRRGRGETQYF.

There are a few counts of this clonotype. The CDR3 spells CASSRATGLGSYNEQFF. The DNA of the CDR3 is TGTGCCAGCAGCCGGGCTACTGGGCTTGGCTCCTACAATGAGCAGTTCTTC. This chain connects TRBV14 to TRBJ2-1; no clear D. Germline lookup yields CDR1 SGHDN and CDR2 FVKESK. V was clipped by 4 bases and J by 0 bases, with 16 bases between them. The CDR3 length is 17 residues.

The rearrangement joins TRBV27 to TRBJ2-1, with 7 bases identical to TRBD2. Germline V gives CDR1 MNHEY, CDR2 SMNVEV (reference sequence). The CDR3 runs to 15 residues. The junction had 13 bases not matched to a gene; V was cut back by 7 bases and J by 7 bases. CDR3 DNA: TGTGCCAGCACCGCGCTAGCGGACGGCAGTAATGAGCAGTTCTTC. The encoded protein is CASTALADGSNEQFF.

The chain combines TRBV20-1 with TRBJ1-2; 10 nucleotides line up with TRBD1. This CDR3 is 17 amino acids long. CDR1 is DFQATT, CDR2 SNEGSKA, per germline (reference sequence). The trim removed 6 bases at V and 3 bases at J, leaving 16 bases unmatched. CDR3 coding DNA: TGCAGTGCAATCTTCGAATCTTTCGGACAGGGGGACTATGGCTACACCTTC. Protein: CSAIFESFGQGDYGYTF.

In this sample, this clonotype turned up a few times. This chain joins TRBV4-2 and TRBJ2-7, with TRBD2 as a possible D gene (6 bases). Trimming shortened V by 4 bases and J by 1 base, and 20 bases separated the two germline ends. Germline V gives CDR1 LGHNA, CDR2 YNFKEQ. The CDR3 spans 17 residues. CDR3 in amino acids: CASSREIGLADSYEQYF. DNA for the CDR3: TGTGCCAGCAGCCGAGAGATCGGGTTAGCGGATTCCTACGAGCAGTACTTC.

This clonotype came up a few times. The J gene is TRBJ2-1, the V gene TRBV7-9; no clear D gene. The CDR3 sequence is 14 residues long. Germline V gene sequence: CDR1 SEHNR, CDR2 FQNEAQ (reference sequence). Trimming pared 5 bases from V and 7 bases from J, leaving 15 bases between. CDR3 DNA: TGTGCCAGCAGCCCGGACCCTAGGGATAATGAGCAGTTCTTC. It specifies CASSPDPRDNEQFF. Together with reference TRBV7-9 and TRBJ2-1, the CDR3 gives the full variable domain: DTGVSQNPRHKITKRGQNVTFRCDPISEHNRLYWYRQTLGQGPEFLTYFQNEAQLEKSRLLSDRFSAERPKGSFSTLEIQRTEQGDSAMYLCASSPDPRDNEQFFGPGTRLTVL.

This clonotype was observed a few times. V is TRBV20-1 and J is TRBJ1-2; 7 bases are a match to TRBD1. The CDR3 contains 10 residues. Germline assignment: CDR1 DFQATT and CDR2 SNEGSKA (reference sequence). V was pared by 6 bases and J by 8 bases, with 3 bases of the junction left unmatched. The CDR3 loop is CSAPDRGYTF. CDR3 DNA sequence: TGCAGTGCCCCGGACAGGGGCTACACCTTC.

V gene TRBV6-1 combines with J gene TRBJ2-1, with 9 bases aligning to TRBD2. Germline CDR1 is MNHNS and CDR2 is SASEGT. This CDR3 has 13 residues. V shed 7 bases, J shed 13 bases, and the junction held 11 bases outside the gene matches. This CDR3 reads CASTGTSKETQFF. DNA for the CDR3: TGTGCCAGCACCGGGACTAGCAAAGAGACCCAGTTCTTC.

This clonotype turned up a few times. The chain recombines TRBV7-2 with TRBJ2-5, with 12 nucleotides matching TRBD2. The CDR3 consists of 16 residues. With 1 base clipped from V and 4 bases from J, the junction kept 4 bases outside the gene matches. CDR1 SGHTA and CDR2 FQGNSA come from the germline V gene. The DNA for the CDR3 is TGTGCCAGCAGCTTAGTGACTAGCGGGGGTTTAGAGACCCAGTACTTC. Encoded protein: CASSLVTSGGLETQYF.